Each of the 9 T cell receptor beta chains below was sequenced from the same sample in a study of pediatric ulcerative colitis. Profiled with immunoSEQ multiplex PCR; TCRdb holds only in-frame clones, not every one. The profile covers around 22,000 clones, with 71% appearing a single time and around a sixth taken by the ten largest. Rectal tissue came from one to two pinch biopsies taken at colonoscopy. Sequenced: gut tissue. The receptors were sampled from a boy aged 10-17 years with severe ulcerative colitis.

The V gene is TRBV5-1, the J gene TRBJ2-3; TRBD2 matches 7 bases. The J segment lost 3 bases and the V segment lost 4 bases, leaving 11 bases of the junction unmatched. The germline V gene has CDR1 SGHRS and CDR2 YFSETQ. The CDR3 sequence is 16 residues long. The CDR3 nucleotides are TGCGCCAGCAGCATGACGGGGGGAATAATGACAGATACGCAGTATTTT. It is translated as CASSMTGGIMTDTQYF.

The CDR3 region has the DNA TGTGCCAGCAGTACGACAGGGGACGAGCAGTACTTC. Its translation: CASSTTGDEQYF. The chain uses TRBV27 and TRBJ2-7; 8 bases line up with TRBD1. The germline V gene encodes CDR1 MNHEY and CDR2 SMNVEV (reference sequence). V lost 5 bases to trimming and J lost 5 bases; unmatched junction nucleotides: 2. CDR3 length: 12 residues.

This clone has only a few counts. The chain joins TRBV5-6 to TRBJ2-5, with no clear D. CDR1 is SGHDT and CDR2 is YYEEEE in the germline V gene. The V end was cut by 4 bases, the J end by 1 base, with 2 bases between. The CDR3 contains 11 residues. CDR3 in amino acids: CASSVQETQYF. The DNA of the CDR3 is TGTGCCAGCAGCGTCCAAGAGACCCAGTACTTC.

V usage is TRBV27 and J usage is TRBJ1-2, with TRBD1 as a possible D gene (5 bases). The CDR3 contains 12 residues. Germline lookup yields CDR1 MNHEY and CDR2 SMNVEV (reference sequence). Trimming left V 8 bases short and J 5 bases short, with 12 bases between. The CDR3 DNA reads as TGTGCCAGCGGGGGAGGATTTTATGGCTACACCTTC. This gives the protein CASGGGFYGYTF.

J is TRBJ1-2 and V is TRBV7-9; a weak D match, TRBD1 (5 bases). V shed 5 bases and J shed 10 bases, with 17 bases lying between them. This CDR3 is built from 13 residues. The germline gives CDR1 SEHNR, CDR2 FQNEAQ (reference sequence). CDR3 amino acids: CASSPRTGSSYTF. In DNA, the CDR3 is TGTGCCAGCAGCCCGCGTACAGGCAGCTCCTACACCTTC.

The chain links TRBV29-1 to TRBJ1-1; D is unclear. The CDR3 extends over 13 amino acids. Germline CDR1 and CDR2: SQVTM and ANQGSEA. Trimming cost V 3 bases and J 1 base, with 9 bases left between them. In DNA form, the CDR3 reads TGCAGCGTTGAGAGGGTCCAGAACACTGAAGCTTTCTTT. Its translation is CSVERVQNTEAFF.

This clone was counted a few times. The gene calls are TRBV5-1 and TRBJ2-3, with 8 nucleotides matching TRBD2. Germline V gives CDR1 SGHRS, CDR2 YFSETQ. This CDR3 is 13 amino acids long. V shed 3 bases, J shed 9 bases, and the junction held 6 bases outside the gene matches. The CDR3 is CASSSTSVSTQYF. The CDR3 coding sequence is TGCGCCAGCAGCTCGACTAGCGTATCGACGCAGTATTTT.

This chain uses TRBV5-5 with TRBJ2-7, with a weak D call TRBD1 (6 bases). The CDR3 sequence is 14 residues long. From germline, CDR1 is SGHKS and CDR2 YYEKEE (reference sequence). V was trimmed by 4 bases and J by 3 bases, leaving 14 bases between them. CDR3 sequence reads: CASSTVTGFYEQYF. For the CDR3, the DNA is TGTGCCAGCAGCACCGTAACAGGGTTCTACGAGCAGTACTTC.

This rearrangement joins TRBV7-2 to TRBJ2-5; a possible D gene is TRBD1 (5 bases). The germline V and J ends were trimmed by 5 bases and 10 bases, with 14 bases remaining between them. In germline, CDR1 is SGHTA, CDR2 FQGNSA. This CDR3 is 12 amino acids long. CDR3 in DNA: TGTGCCAGCAGCAGCCATTTTAGGGGCCAGTACTTC. Its translation is CASSSHFRGQYF.